This entry lists 23 T cell receptor beta chains sequenced from one sample in a study of shared clonotypes between healthy human individuals. CD45RO-negative, CCR7-positively selected cells formed the naive CD8 fraction, excluding terminally differentiated effector memory CD45RA+ cells. Clones were read by immunoSEQ multiplex PCR, and TCRdb kept only the in-frame ones, dropping some. The repertoire has 800,000 or so clones, just over 95% of them found once; the top ten carry about 0.25%. The sequenced material came from naive CD8+ T cells sorted from blood. These receptors were collected from a young man in good health.

CDR3 nucleotides: TGCAGCGTTGAAGATGACCATTACGAGCAGTACTTC. Its translation: CSVEDDHYEQYF. This chain links TRBV29-1 with TRBJ2-7; the D is unclear. This CDR3 is built from 12 residues. V was pared by 0 bases and J by 4 bases, with 7 bases between. CDR1 and CDR2 (germline): SQVTM, ANQGSEA.

This clone has just one count. The chain employs TRBV7-9 and TRBJ2-5, with D maybe TRBD2 (5 bases). Germline CDR1 reads SEHNR; CDR2 reads FQNEAQ (reference sequence). The length of the CDR3 is 14 residues. V lost 5 bases and J lost 5, with 15 bases in between. The CDR3 protein is CASSPFPGSETQYF. DNA of the CDR3: TGTGCCAGCAGCCCGTTTCCGGGGAGCGAGACCCAGTACTTC.

The rearrangement uses TRBV4-1 and TRBJ2-3; tentatively, D is TRBD1 or TRBD2 (5 bases each). From germline, CDR1 is MGHRA and CDR2 YSYEKL. The V gene lost 5 bases and the J gene lost 2 bases, with 17 bases spanning the gap. The CDR3 has 16 amino acids. For the CDR3, the DNA is TGCGCCAGCAGCGCCCTCGGCCGGGACCCCACAGATACGCAGTATTTT. Residues: CASSALGRDPTDTQYF.

The rearrangement links TRBV7-9 to TRBJ1-5; D remains ambiguous. This CDR3 is 15 amino acids long. The germline V gene has CDR1 SEHNR and CDR2 FQNEAQ (reference sequence). The ends were cut back, 5 bases at V and 2 bases at J, with 13 bases in the middle. Here the CDR3 DNA reads TGTGCCAGCAGCCGGGCGGGTGAGGGCAATCAGCCCCAGCATTTT. It is translated as CASSRAGEGNQPQHF.

The V and J genes are TRBV10-2 and TRBJ2-7; D is uncertain. The CDR3 totals 12 residues. The V and J ends lost 0 bases and 6 bases respectively, with 6 bases between them. Germline loops: CDR1 WSHSY, CDR2 SAAADI. The CDR3 DNA reads as TGCGCCAGCAGTGAGTCAGGACCCGAGCAGTACTTC. Its protein product is CASSESGPEQYF.

The gene calls are TRBV19 and TRBJ2-4; either TRBD1 or TRBD2 may fit D (5 bases each). The germline gives CDR1 LNHDA, CDR2 SQIVND (reference sequence). V was cut by 1 base and J by 0 bases, with 16 bases left in between. The length of the CDR3 is 18 residues. For the CDR3, the DNA is TGTGCCAGTAGTATAGCGGGGCCAACCGTAATAGCCAAAAACATTCAGTACTTC. It is translated as CASSIAGPTVIAKNIQYF.

The chain has TRBV28 and TRBJ2-1; D is undetermined. The CDR3 consists of 14 residues. Trimming left V 6 bases short and J 4 bases short, with 13 bases between. Looked up from germline, CDR1 is MDHEN and CDR2 is SYDVKM. The CDR3 protein is CASRGTTAYNEQFF. The CDR3 nucleotides are TGTGCCAGCAGGGGTACGACGGCGTACAATGAGCAGTTCTTC.

The CDR3, as DNA: TGTGCCAGCAGCTTTCGCTCGCAGGGCGGGACCTACGAGCAGTACTTC. This translates into CASSFRSQGGTYEQYF. The chain links TRBV7-8 to TRBJ2-7; the D gene is possibly TRBD2 (6 bases). The CDR3 loop spans 16 amino acids. V was clipped by 3 bases and J by 2 bases, with 17 bases between them. Germline V gene data show CDR1 as SGHVS and CDR2 as FQNEAQ.

To note about this clone: Other DNA variants within this sample encode the same CDR3. V gene TRBV27 combines with J gene TRBJ2-7; TRBD2 agrees at 11 bases. Trimming removed 2 bases from V and 1 base from J; junction bases left unmatched: 1. The CDR3 consists of 15 residues. The germline V gene encodes CDR1 MNHEY and CDR2 SMNVEV (reference sequence). Written as DNA, the CDR3 is TGTGCCAGCAGTTTAGGGACTAGCGGATCCTACGAGCAGTACTTC. This sequence encodes CASSLGTSGSYEQYF.

The V call is TRBV15, the J call TRBJ2-5, with 9 bases fitting TRBD2. The CDR3 loop spans 17 amino acids. V lost 4 bases to trimming and J lost 7 bases; unmatched junction nucleotides: 16. The germline gives CDR1 LNHNV, CDR2 YYDKDF (reference sequence). CDR3 nucleotides: TGTGCCACCAGCACCAGCCTCTTGACTAGCGGCGTCGGGACCCAGTACTTC. Amino acid sequence: CATSTSLLTSGVGTQYF.

In the case of this clone: The identical CDR3 is also encoded by other nucleotide sequences in the sample. The chain is built from TRBV29-1 and TRBJ2-1; 10 bases match TRBD2. The CDR3 spans 13 residues. Trimming took 4 bases from V and 6 from J; bases not matched to a gene: 3. Looked up from germline, CDR1 is SQVTM and CDR2 is ANQGSEA. The CDR3 sequence: CSVGRLAGNEQFF. CDR3 nucleotide sequence: TGCAGCGTTGGAAGACTAGCGGGCAATGAGCAGTTCTTC.

The chain links TRBV7-9 to TRBJ2-7; 9 bases map to TRBD1. V was clipped by 5 bases and J by 3 bases; unmatched bases: 14. This CDR3 is built from 17 residues. Germline-derived CDR1 and CDR2 are SEHNR and FQNEAQ (reference sequence). Here the CDR3 reads CASSPPILRDRDYEQYF. The CDR3 nucleotides read TGTGCCAGCAGCCCCCCCATTCTCCGGGACAGGGACTACGAGCAGTACTTC.

DNA for the CDR3: TGCGCCAGCAGCTTTGGGTCAGCGGGATCCTACGAGCAGTACTTC. This gives the protein CASSFGSAGSYEQYF. The chain joins TRBV5-1 to TRBJ2-7, with 7 nucleotides matching TRBD2. The CDR3 covers 15 residues. After removal of 2 bases from V and 1 base from J, the junction contained 6 bases not matched to a gene. Germline-derived CDR1 and CDR2 are SGHRS and YFSETQ. Using reference TRBV5-1 and TRBJ2-7 for the parts outside the CDR3, the full variable domain is KAGVTQTPRYLIKTRGQQVTLSCSPISGHRSVSWYQQTPGQGLQFLFEYFSETQRNKGNFPGRFSGRQFSNSRSEMNVSTLELGDSALYLCASSFGSAGSYEQYFGPGTRLTVT.

The chain has TRBV27 and TRBJ1-2; no clear D gene. The CDR3 contains 13 residues. Germline V gene sequence: CDR1 MNHEY, CDR2 SMNVEV (reference sequence). V shed 5 bases and J shed 7 bases, with 14 bases lying between them. This CDR3 reads CASSNIDNSGYTF. The CDR3 DNA reads as TGTGCCAGCAGTAACATAGACAATTCTGGCTACACCTTC.

The genes are TRBV9 and TRBJ1-3; D not certain. This CDR3 is built from 18 residues. The germline V gene has CDR1 SGDLS and CDR2 YYNGEE. V was pared by 4 bases and J by 0 bases, with 20 bases between. The CDR3 DNA reads as TGTGCCAGCAGCCCCTCCGTTTTTGACCCCGGCTCTGGAAACACCATATATTTT. Its protein is CASSPSVFDPGSGNTIYF.

The genes are TRBV2 and TRBJ2-7; D might be TRBD2 (6 bases). Germline V gives CDR1 SNHLY, CDR2 FYNNEI. Trimming stripped 7 bases from V and 3 bases from J, with 13 bases between. The CDR3 covers 13 residues. The chain's CDR3 is CASTPPGVYEQYF. CDR3 nucleotide sequence: TGTGCCAGCACCCCCCCGGGAGTCTACGAGCAGTACTTC.

The chain couples TRBV2 to TRBJ2-1; 16 bases map to TRBD2. Germline CDR1 and CDR2: SNHLY and FYNNEI. The length of the CDR3 is 18 residues. The trim removed 6 bases at V and 7 bases at J, leaving 12 bases unmatched. The CDR3 loop is CASRAGLAGGPSMNEQFF. In nucleotides, the CDR3 is TGTGCCAGCAGGGCGGGACTAGCGGGAGGGCCATCGATGAATGAGCAGTTCTTC. Full variable domain (rest looked up from reference TRBV2 and TRBJ2-1): EPEVTQTPSHQVTQMGQEVILRCVPISNHLYFYWYRQILGQKVEFLVSFYNNEISEKSEIFDDQFSVERPDGSNFTLKIRSTKLEDSAMYFCASRAGLAGGPSMNEQFFGPGTRLTVL.

The V and J genes are TRBV28 and TRBJ2-1; 8 nucleotides agree with TRBD1. Germline-derived CDR1 and CDR2 are MDHEN and SYDVKM. The CDR3 is 15 residues long. V was clipped by 5 bases and J by 0 bases; unmatched bases: 3. Here the CDR3 reads CASSTGGSSYNEQFF. CDR3 nucleotides: TGTGCCAGCAGTACAGGGGGTAGCTCCTACAATGAGCAGTTCTTC.

This rearrangement joins TRBV5-4 to TRBJ2-7; D tentatively fits TRBD1 or TRBD2 (5 bases each). Between the trimmed V and J ends, which lost 0 bases and 2 bases, there was a span of 15 bases. CDR3 length equals 16 residues. Per the germline V gene, CDR1 is SGHNT and CDR2 is YYREEE (reference sequence). The CDR3 is CASSLEGRSGPYEQYF. DNA for the CDR3: TGTGCCAGCAGCTTGGAGGGTAGATCGGGACCCTACGAGCAGTACTTC.

This chain uses TRBV7-2 with TRBJ2-1, with 11 bases fitting TRBD2. Losses at the gene ends were 3 bases for V and 7 bases for J; bases not matched to a gene: 8. This CDR3 contains 16 residues. Germline CDR1 and CDR2: SGHTA and FQGNSA. As DNA, the CDR3 is TGTGCCAGCAGCTTGCGGCTAGCGGGAGGTGGGAATGAGCAGTTCTTC. Translation gives CASSLRLAGGGNEQFF.

A single count supports this clone. The rearrangement uses TRBV7-9 and TRBJ1-4; no reliable D call. The germline CDR1 and CDR2 sequences are SEHNR and FQNEAQ (reference sequence). V lost 4 bases, J lost 7 bases, and 13 bases lay in between. The CDR3 consists of 14 residues. CDR3 DNA: TGTGCCAGCAGCTCCTCGGAACCAGGTGAAAAACTGTTTTTT. It encodes CASSSSEPGEKLFF.

The J gene is TRBJ1-3, the V gene TRBV5-8, with D unclear. CDR3 length equals 14 residues. The V end was cut by 4 bases, the J end by 4 bases, with 12 bases between. Germline loops: CDR1 SGHTS, CDR2 YDEGEE. Here the CDR3 reads CASSPRTDGNTIYF. In DNA form, the CDR3 reads TGTGCCAGCAGCCCAAGGACCGACGGAAACACCATATATTTT.

This chain joins TRBV27 and TRBJ2-7, with D unresolved. The V end lost 1 base, the J end lost 2 bases, and 9 bases lay between the germline ends. Germline V gene data show CDR1 as MNHEY and CDR2 as SMNVEV (reference sequence). This CDR3 has 14 amino acids. The CDR3 nucleotides are TGTGCCAGCAGTTTATTTGCAGGTACCTACGAGCAGTACTTC. It translates to CASSLFAGTYEQYF.